The sequence of this T cell receptor (beta chain) was determined in a study of blood T cell repertoires in COVID-19. Study-wide background: Donors in the United States, Italy and Spain gave samples during acute or convalescent COVID-19. PBMCs, B-cell-depleted T cells, or T cells were the source of the cDNA or gDNA that made up the material.

In the source study's methods: Reference gene primers were amplified, and this amplification served to estimate nucleated cell counts. Libraries were prepared by immunoSEQ multiplex PCR; TCRdb keeps only in-frame clonotypes and omits some of them. The DNA was the basis for D and trimming; V, J and clone size are from that table. The table records approximately 120,000 clones, about 80% of them present only once. Germline loops: CDR1 LGHNA, CDR2 YNFKEQ. V was trimmed by 6 bases and J by 4 bases, leaving 12 bases between them. The CDR3 length is 14 residues. The gene calls are TRBV4-2 and TRBJ1-4; D is ambiguous. Sample: peripheral blood. This TCR came from a man aged 55 to 70 with acute or convalescent COVID-19. In DNA, the CDR3 is TGTGCCAGCAGGGCCCGCACGGGTAATGAAAAACTGTTTTTT. Its translation is CASRARTGNEKLFF.